This T cell receptor (beta chain) appears in the sequencing data of a study of shared clonotypes between healthy human individuals. For the study at large: Each donor had three CD4 naive, three CD4 memory, two CD8 naive and one CD8 memory plate.

The table came from immunoSEQ multiplex PCR; TCRdb's copy has only in-frame clones and leaves some out. The table lists about 2.4 million clones, over 85% of them singletons. Germline assignment: CDR1 SGHRS and CDR2 YFSETQ. Trimming removed 7 bases at V and 3 bases at J, with 19 bases between. The CDR3 has 15 residues. Donors included only healthy HIV-negative adults lacking recent acute infections or vaccinations. The chain recombines TRBV5-1 with TRBJ1-1, with D unresolved. The sample comprised naive CD4+ T cells from PBMCs. Indicated subset: CD45RA+ positively selected. This TCR was sampled from a young man in good health. Some clones in this sample may be carry-over from other donors' samples. The CDR3 DNA sequence: TGCGCCAGCGGGTCTTGGGTGGATGGGGACACTGAAGCTTTCTTT. Protein: CASGSWVDGDTEAFF.